The 23 T cell receptor beta chains below were found in one sample sequenced in a study of beta chain features in type 1 diabetes. Study-wide results and limits: TCRB CDR3 length was moderately but significantly reduced in all four CD4+ subsets of Type 1 diabetes patients.

These TCRs are of unknown antigen specificity. The whole isolated RNA underwent reverse transcription, so sequencing captured expressed TCRB transcripts. Sequencing used immunoSEQ multiplex PCR; TCRdb keeps in-frame clones, though not all of them. The sample consists of about 390,000 clones, roughly a tenth of them appearing once. Sequenced: central memory CD4+ T cells from blood. The source of these receptors is a man aged 25-45 years with type 1 diabetes.

The V gene is TRBV7-3, the J gene TRBJ2-3; 8 bases fit TRBD2. Trimming at V came to 2 bases and at J to 6 bases, leaving 4 bases not matched to a gene. The CDR3 has 14 residues. Germline assignment: CDR1 SGHTA and CDR2 FQGTGA. The CDR3 sequence is CASSLAASGDTQYF. CDR3 coding DNA: TGTGCCAGCAGCTTAGCGGCTAGCGGGGATACGCAGTATTTT.

This clone was seen a handful of times. The genes are TRBV6-6 and TRBJ2-3; perhaps TRBD1 as D (7 bases). This CDR3 contains 14 residues. V gave up 3 bases and J gave up 6 bases, with 13 bases separating them. Germline V gene lookup returns CDR1 MNHNY and CDR2 SVGAGI (reference sequence). CDR3 loop: CASSYQGGRDTQYF. CDR3 in DNA: TGTGCCAGCAGTTATCAGGGGGGAAGGGATACGCAGTATTTT.

The sample holds a few counts of this clone. The V and J genes are TRBV7-9 and TRBJ1-2; TRBD1 might be the D (6 bases). Germline CDR1 reads SEHNR; CDR2 reads FQNEAQ (reference sequence). Deletions cut 4 bases from V and 3 bases from J, with 12 bases between. CDR3 length equals 14 residues. CDR3: CASSSQGGDYGYTF. CDR3 nucleotide sequence: TGTGCCAGCAGCTCCCAAGGGGGAGACTATGGCTACACCTTC.

V and J are TRBV28 and TRBJ2-1, with TRBD1 identical over 8 bases. CDR3 length equals 17 residues. In germline, CDR1 is MDHEN, CDR2 SYDVKM. With V trimmed by 7 bases and J by 1 base, 12 bases remained unmatched. This CDR3 is CASTPIRDRRSYNEQFF. The CDR3 region has the DNA TGTGCCAGCACCCCAATCCGGGACAGGAGATCCTACAATGAGCAGTTCTTC.

In this sample, this clone turned up a few times. The V call is TRBV4-3, the J call TRBJ1-4; no definite D call. CDR1 and CDR2 (germline): LGHNA, YSLEER. V was trimmed by 0 bases and J by 0 bases, leaving 17 bases between them. This CDR3 region has 19 residues. The CDR3, as DNA: TGCGCCAGCAGCCAAGATGTTCACCGAGGCGACTCAACTAATGAAAAACTGTTTTTT. The encoded protein is CASSQDVHRGDSTNEKLFF.

The chain is built from TRBV28 and TRBJ2-3, with D possibly matching TRBD2 (6 bases). This CDR3 spans 12 amino acids. Germline values: CDR1 MDHEN, CDR2 SYDVKM. The germline V and J ends were trimmed by 11 bases and 1 base, with 10 bases remaining between them. The CDR3 protein is CASGVGTDTQYF. The CDR3 bases are TGTGCCTCGGGAGTCGGCACAGATACGCAGTATTTT.

This clone showed up many times. The rearrangement links TRBV14 to TRBJ2-6; tentative D call: TRBD1 (6 bases). Germline CDR1 reads SGHDN; CDR2 reads FVKESK. This CDR3 comprises 16 residues. V was clipped by 3 bases and J by 0 bases, with 9 bases between them. The CDR3 bases are TGTGCCAGCAGCCACGGACAGCACTCTGGGGCCAACGTCCTGACTTTC. Protein: CASSHGQHSGANVLTF.

V usage is TRBV5-1 and J usage is TRBJ2-7; 9 positions match TRBD2. V shed 0 bases and J 2 bases; nucleotides not matched to a gene: 9. The germline CDR1 and CDR2 sequences are SGHRS and YFSETQ. The CDR3 has 17 amino acids. The chain's CDR3 is CASSLALGTSQTYEQYF. CDR3 bases: TGCGCCAGCAGCTTGGCCTTAGGGACTAGCCAGACCTACGAGCAGTACTTC.

This clone appeared a few times. V is TRBV7-9 and J is TRBJ2-2; D is unresolved. Germline V gene lookup returns CDR1 SEHNR and CDR2 FQNEAQ (reference sequence). Trimming took off 5 bases at V and 2 bases at J, with 21 bases between the two ends. The CDR3 extends over 18 amino acids. CDR3 DNA: TGTGCCAGCAGCGGACGGACCCCACGACTTGCAAACACCGGGGAGCTGTTTTTT. This sequence encodes CASSGRTPRLANTGELFF.

This chain links TRBV5-1 with TRBJ1-2; D remains unclear. The germline CDR1 and CDR2 sequences are SGHRS and YFSETQ. The CDR3 sequence is 14 residues long. V was clipped by 4 bases and J by 2 bases, with 12 bases between them. CDR3 DNA sequence: TGCGCCAGCAGCCAGAGCGTCCGGAACTATGGCTACACCTTC. This translates into CASSQSVRNYGYTF.

This clone has more than one count but fewer than ten. V usage is TRBV7-3 and J usage is TRBJ2-7; D is unresolved. The CDR3 totals 14 residues. Trimming pared 2 bases from V and 2 bases from J, leaving 10 bases between. CDR1 and CDR2 (germline): SGHTA, FQGTGA. The CDR3 coding sequence is TGTGCCAGCAGCTTATTATGGGAACCCTACGAGCAGTACTTC. This encodes CASSLLWEPYEQYF. The whole variable domain, remainder taken from reference TRBV7-3 and TRBJ2-7, is GAGVSQTPSNKVTEKGKYVELRCDPISGHTALYWYRQSLGQGPEFLIYFQGTGAADDSGLPNDRFFAVRPEGSVSTLKIQRTERGDSAVYLCASSLLWEPYEQYFGPGTRLTVT.

In this sample, this clone turned up many times. This specimen includes other DNA sequences encoding the same CDR3. The V and J genes are TRBV28 and TRBJ2-2; D unresolved. The CDR3 loop spans 14 amino acids. Germline V lookup: CDR1 MDHEN, CDR2 SYDVKM. V shed 6 bases and J shed 4 bases, with 12 bases lying between them. CDR3 in DNA: TGTGCCAGCAGAGGAGTAGGTGGCACCGGGGAGCTGTTTTTT. Translation: CASRGVGGTGELFF.

V and J are TRBV6-1 and TRBJ2-3, with a weak D call TRBD2 (5 bases). The CDR3 totals 16 residues. Germline CDR1 is MNHNS and CDR2 is SASEGT. The germline V and J ends were trimmed by 1 base and 2 bases, with 13 bases remaining between them. CDR3 region: CASSEVFRGNTDTQYF. The DNA for the CDR3 is TGTGCCAGCAGTGAAGTGTTTAGAGGGAACACAGATACGCAGTATTTT.

The chain carries TRBV5-4 and TRBJ2-7; no clear D. The germline CDR1 and CDR2 sequences are SGHNT and YYREEE (reference sequence). The CDR3 is 11 amino acids. V gave up 4 bases and J gave up 7 bases, with 9 bases separating them. CDR3 sequence: CASSLRAEQYF. DNA of the CDR3: TGTGCCAGCAGCCTTCGGGCAGAGCAGTACTTC.

This clone was counted a few times. V usage is TRBV28 and J usage is TRBJ2-1; 10 bases line up with TRBD2. The germline gives CDR1 MDHEN, CDR2 SYDVKM. V lost 2 bases, J lost 6 bases, and 10 bases stayed unmatched. This CDR3 has 17 residues. CDR3 sequence reads: CASSLPGGSGRANEQFF. The DNA of the CDR3 is TGTGCCAGCAGTTTACCCGGCGGGAGCGGGAGGGCCAATGAGCAGTTCTTC.

This clone has more than one count but fewer than ten. The chain is built from TRBV13 and TRBJ2-3, with 7 bases fitting TRBD2. CDR3 size: 18 residues. The V and J ends lost 5 bases and 2 bases, in that order; junction bases with no gene match: 16. The germline V gene encodes CDR1 PRHDT and CDR2 FYEKMQ (reference sequence). The CDR3 loop reads CASSPLAEGFPLTDTQYF. The CDR3 coding sequence is TGTGCCAGCAGCCCCCTAGCGGAAGGATTTCCGCTCACAGATACGCAGTATTTT.

The gene calls are TRBV5-1 and TRBJ1-1; D perhaps matches TRBD1 (6 bases). Germline V lookup: CDR1 SGHRS, CDR2 YFSETQ. V was cut by 0 bases and J by 4 bases, with 16 bases left in between. This CDR3 is 16 amino acids long. CDR3 residues: CASSLGHQGLGTEAFF. CDR3 in DNA: TGCGCCAGCAGCTTGGGTCATCAGGGGTTGGGCACTGAAGCTTTCTTT.

The gene calls are TRBV7-9 and TRBJ2-2; TRBD2 agrees at 11 bases. Losses at the gene ends were 3 bases for V and 6 bases for J; bases not matched to a gene: 6. CDR3 length: 16 residues. CDR1 SEHNR and CDR2 FQNEAQ come from the germline V gene (reference sequence). The CDR3 loop reads CASSLTSGANPGELFF. CDR3 DNA: TGTGCCAGCAGCTTGACTAGCGGGGCTAACCCCGGGGAGCTGTTTTTT.

This clone came up a few times. CDR3 sequence: CASSYTSFNEQFF. As DNA, the CDR3 is TGTGCCAGCAGCTATACTAGTTTCAATGAGCAGTTCTTC. This chain uses TRBV4-2 with TRBJ2-1; weak D call: TRBD2 (5 bases). This CDR3 has 13 amino acids. Germline V gene data show CDR1 as LGHNA and CDR2 as YNFKEQ. The V end was cut by 5 bases, the J end by 6 bases, with 11 bases between.

This clone was observed many times. This sequence joins TRBV19 and TRBJ1-2; 8 bases agree with TRBD1. The V gene's germline CDR1 is LNHDA and CDR2 SQIVND (reference sequence). The CDR3 covers 13 residues. Germline trimming cut 7 bases from V and 2 bases from J; bases unmatched to any gene: 3. CDR3 sequence: CASNDRGNYGYTF. The CDR3 DNA follows: TGTGCCAGTAATGACAGGGGAAACTATGGCTACACCTTC.

J is TRBJ2-5 and V is TRBV9; D not resolved. Germline V CDR1 and CDR2: SGDLS, YYNGEE. Deletions cut 0 bases from V and 1 base from J, with 13 bases between. The CDR3 loop spans 16 amino acids. Here the CDR3 DNA reads TGTGCCAGCAGCGTAGACTGGATGGCCCTCCAAGAGACCCAGTACTTC. Residues: CASSVDWMALQETQYF.

This clone was seen repeatedly, ten times or more. The rearrangement links TRBV14 to TRBJ2-1; D is unresolved. Germline V lookup: CDR1 SGHDN, CDR2 FVKESK. The CDR3 totals 15 residues. Trimming stripped 2 bases from V and 0 bases from J, with 8 bases between. CDR3 sequence: CASSQLGGSYNEQFF. CDR3 DNA: TGTGCCAGCAGCCAATTGGGCGGCTCCTACAATGAGCAGTTCTTC.

This chain links TRBV7-2 with TRBJ2-5; 8 bases align to TRBD2. The length of the CDR3 is 16 residues. Trimming at V came to 5 bases and at J to 5 bases, leaving 13 bases not matched to a gene. The V gene's germline CDR1 is SGHTA and CDR2 FQGNSA. The CDR3 spells CASSPGLGGGRETQYF. In nucleotides, the CDR3 is TGTGCCAGCAGCCCGGGACTAGGGGGAGGGAGGGAGACCCAGTACTTC.